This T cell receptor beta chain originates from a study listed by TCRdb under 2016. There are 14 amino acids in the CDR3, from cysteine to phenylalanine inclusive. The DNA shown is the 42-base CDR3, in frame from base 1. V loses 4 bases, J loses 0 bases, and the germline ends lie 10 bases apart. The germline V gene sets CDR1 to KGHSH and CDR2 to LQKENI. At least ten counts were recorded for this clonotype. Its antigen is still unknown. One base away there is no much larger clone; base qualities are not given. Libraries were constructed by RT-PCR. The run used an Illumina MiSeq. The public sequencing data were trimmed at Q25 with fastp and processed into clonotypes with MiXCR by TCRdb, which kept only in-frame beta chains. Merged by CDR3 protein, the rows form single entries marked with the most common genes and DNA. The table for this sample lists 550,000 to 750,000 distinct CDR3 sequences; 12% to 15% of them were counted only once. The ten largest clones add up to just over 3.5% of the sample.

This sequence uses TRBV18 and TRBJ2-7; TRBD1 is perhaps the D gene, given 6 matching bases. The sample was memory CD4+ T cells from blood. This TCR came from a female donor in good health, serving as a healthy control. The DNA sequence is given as TGTGCCAGCTCACAGAACAGGGTCTCCTACGAGCAGTACTTC. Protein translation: CASSQNRVSYEQYF.